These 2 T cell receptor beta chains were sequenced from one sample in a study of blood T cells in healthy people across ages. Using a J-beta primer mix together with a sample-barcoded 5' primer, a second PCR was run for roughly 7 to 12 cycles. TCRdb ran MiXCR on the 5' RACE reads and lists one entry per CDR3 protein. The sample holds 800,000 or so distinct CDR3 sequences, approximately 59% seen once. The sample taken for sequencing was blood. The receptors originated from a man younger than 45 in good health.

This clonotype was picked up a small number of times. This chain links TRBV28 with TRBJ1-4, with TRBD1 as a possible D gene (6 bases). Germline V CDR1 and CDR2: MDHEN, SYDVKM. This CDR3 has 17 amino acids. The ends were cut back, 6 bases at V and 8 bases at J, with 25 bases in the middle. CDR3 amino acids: CASSSWGQGVEEEKLFF. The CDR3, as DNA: TGTGCCAGCAGCTCCTGGGGGCAGGGTGTCGAGGAAGAAAAACTGTTTTTT.

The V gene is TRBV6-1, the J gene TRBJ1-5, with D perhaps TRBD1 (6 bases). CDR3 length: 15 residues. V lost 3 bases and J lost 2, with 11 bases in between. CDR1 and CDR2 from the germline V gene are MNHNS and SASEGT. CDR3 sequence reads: CASSDRGNGNQPQHF. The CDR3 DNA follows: TGTGCCAGCAGTGACAGGGGAAATGGCAATCAGCCCCAGCATTTT.